One and the same sample provided the 3 T cell receptor beta chains below, sequenced in a study of T cells in Graves' hyperthyroidism and ophthalmopathy. TCR beta CDR3 regions were amplified from RNA transcripts. First-round RT-PCR with HTBI primers amplified the TCR CDR3 region. TCRdb ran MiXCR on the multiplex PCR reads and lists one entry per CDR3 protein. The sample holds about 610,000 distinct CDR3 sequences; 15% to 20% are singletons and the top ten take under 3.5%. Material: blood. Source of these receptors: a woman in her forties with Graves' ophthalmopathy.

This clonotype was found many times. This chain joins TRBV18 and TRBJ2-3, with D hard to call. The CDR3 extends over 16 amino acids. Trimming removed 3 bases from V and 5 bases from J, with 18 bases in between. Germline values: CDR1 KGHSH, CDR2 LQKENI. CDR3 residues: CASSPGPGANGDTQYF. The CDR3 region has the DNA TGTGCCAGCTCACCCGGGCCTGGAGCAAATGGAGATACGCAGTATTTT.

The chain joins TRBV30 to TRBJ1-6; TRBD1 aligns across 9 bases. Looked up from germline, CDR1 is GTSNPN and CDR2 is SVGIG (reference sequence). The CDR3 has 17 residues. Germline trimming cut 3 bases from V and 7 bases from J; bases unmatched to any gene: 13. CDR3 DNA: TGTGCCTGGAGGCGGGACAGGGCGTTTATTCGAAATTCACCCCTCCACTTT. Amino acid sequence: CAWRRDRAFIRNSPLHF.

At least ten counts were recorded for this clonotype. The chain joins TRBV30 to TRBJ2-1; D is unresolved. V shed 2 bases and J shed 9 bases, with 14 bases lying between them. CDR1 and CDR2 from the germline V gene are GTSNPN and SVGIG (reference sequence). The CDR3 has 13 amino acids. CDR3 region: CAWSPTWSSEQFF. The CDR3 nucleotides read TGTGCCTGGAGTCCGACTTGGAGTAGTGAGCAGTTCTTC.